What follows are 32 T cell receptor beta chains derived from one specimen sequenced in a study of T cells in Graves' hyperthyroidism and ophthalmopathy (dated by TCRdb to the late 2010s). Libraries were constructed by multiplex PCR. These reads were obtained on an Illumina HiSeq 2000. TCR beta CDR3 regions were amplified from RNA transcripts. For the first round of RT-PCR on the TCR CDR3, the HTBI primer set was used together with the Qiagen OneStep RT-PCR kit. TCRdb reworked the public reads: Q25 trimming with fastp, MiXCR clone assembly, productive beta chains retained. Every entry covers one CDR3 protein and lists the most common genes and DNA from its rows. Counted in this sample were 130,000 to 150,000 distinct CDR3 sequences; approximately 20% of them appeared once. The ten most abundant clones make up about two thirds of the sample. Sequenced sample: blood. The receptors come from a woman between 45 and 60 years old with Graves' hyperthyroidism that later progressed to Graves' ophthalmopathy.

In this sample, this clonotype turned up a few times. This chain connects TRBV30 to TRBJ1-5; D is possibly TRBD1 (5 bases). CDR1 is GTSNPN and CDR2 is SVGIG in the germline V gene (reference sequence). CDR3 length: 13 amino acids. The ends were cut back, 3 bases at V and 6 bases at J, with 12 bases in the middle. As DNA, the CDR3 is TGTGCCTGGAGCGTTCAGGGAACTCAGCCCCAGCATTTT. Translated: CAWSVQGTQPQHF.

This clonotype was seen many times. The rearrangement joins TRBV6-1 to TRBJ1-5; the D is unclear. Trimming took off 4 bases at V and 1 base at J, with 14 bases between the two ends. The CDR3 extends over 16 amino acids. Germline assignment: CDR1 MNHNS and CDR2 SASEGT. The CDR3 coding sequence is TGTGCCAGCAGTGTTGGGCGGCTAGAAAGCAATCAGCCCCAGCATTTT. The encoded protein is CASSVGRLESNQPQHF.

This clonotype was counted many times. The chain combines TRBV7-3 with TRBJ2-2, with unresolved D. The germline V gene has CDR1 SGHTA and CDR2 FQGTGA. This CDR3 has 14 amino acids. The germline V and J ends were trimmed by 6 bases and 0 bases, with 8 bases remaining between them. CDR3 amino acids: CASSKGSNTGELFF. In DNA, the CDR3 is TGTGCCAGCAGTAAGGGATCGAACACCGGGGAGCTGTTTTTT.

Many counts were recorded for this clonotype. The gene calls are TRBV27 and TRBJ2-3, with D tentatively TRBD1 (5 bases). V was trimmed by 2 bases and J by 0 bases, leaving 9 bases between them. The CDR3 consists of 15 residues. Germline V gene lookup returns CDR1 MNHEY and CDR2 SMNVEV (reference sequence). CDR3 DNA sequence: TGTGCCAGCAGTTTACGGGCAGGGAGCACAGATACGCAGTATTTT. Translated: CASSLRAGSTDTQYF.

This clonotype was observed many times. V usage is TRBV28 and J usage is TRBJ2-7; 8 nucleotides match TRBD1. CDR1 is MDHEN and CDR2 is SYDVKM in the germline V gene. V lost 5 bases to trimming and J lost 3 bases; unmatched junction nucleotides: 9. The CDR3 has 15 amino acids. The CDR3 reads CASSPAQGGNYEQYF. The CDR3 region has the DNA TGTGCCAGCAGTCCTGCACAGGGGGGAAACTACGAGCAGTACTTC.

This clonotype was found a few times. The rearrangement links TRBV20-1 to TRBJ2-1, with TRBD2 matching over 10 bases. The ends lost 0 bases at V and 7 bases at J; junction bases unmatched: 9. CDR3 length equals 16 residues. Germline V gene sequence: CDR1 DFQATT, CDR2 SNEGSKA (reference sequence). CDR3 sequence: CSARDDLAGVRNEQFF. CDR3 nucleotides: TGCAGTGCTAGAGATGACCTAGCGGGAGTAAGGAATGAGCAGTTCTTC.

This clonotype was counted a few times. The gene calls are TRBV2 and TRBJ2-7; 7 bases line up with TRBD1. The J segment lost 2 bases and the V segment lost 6 bases, leaving 7 bases of the junction unmatched. Germline V gives CDR1 SNHLY, CDR2 FYNNEI. CDR3 length: 14 residues. DNA of the CDR3: TGTGCCAGCAGCAAGGACAGGAAGACCTACGAGCAGTACTTC. Translating it yields CASSKDRKTYEQYF.

The chain has TRBV19 and TRBJ2-7; D possibly corresponds to TRBD1 (5 bases). V lost 2 bases and J lost 5, with 19 bases in between. Germline loops: CDR1 LNHDA, CDR2 SQIVND (reference sequence). The length of the CDR3 is 16 residues. The CDR3 sequence: CASSIFSAGMRNEQYF. The CDR3 nucleotides are TGTGCCAGTAGTATATTTTCGGCAGGGATGCGAAACGAGCAGTACTTC.

This clonotype occurred many times. This chain uses TRBV3-1 with TRBJ2-3; D perhaps matches TRBD2 (6 bases). The CDR3 runs 17 residues. V was cut by 0 bases and J by 6 bases, with 19 bases left in between. Germline V gives CDR1 LGHDT, CDR2 YNNKEL (reference sequence). CDR3 residues: CASSQDRGLSVPDTQYF. The CDR3 DNA is TGTGCCAGCAGCCAAGATCGGGGACTTAGCGTACCTGATACGCAGTATTTT.

This clonotype appeared many times. The V gene is TRBV12-3 or TRBV12-4, the J gene TRBJ2-1, with 8 bases identical to TRBD2. V lost 2 bases, J lost 4 bases, and 4 bases stayed unmatched. The CDR3 consists of 15 residues. This CDR3 is CASSLREGPYNEQFF. CDR3 nucleotides: TGTGCCAGCAGTTTACGGGAGGGCCCATACAATGAGCAGTTCTTC.

Note on this clonotype: The junction departs from germline at one end; a sequencing error may be responsible. The rearrangement uses TRBV4-1 and TRBJ2-1; D gene ambiguous. The CDR3 length is 12 residues. Germline V gene data show CDR1 as MGHRA and CDR2 as YSYEKL. The DNA for the CDR3 is TGCGCCAGCAGCCAAGATTGGGGATCTAGGATCTTC. Translation: CASSQDWGSRIF.

This clonotype was observed a handful of times. The chain couples TRBV4-2 to TRBJ1-2, with D hard to call. Per the germline V gene, CDR1 is LGHNA and CDR2 is YNFKEQ. The CDR3 spans 16 residues. The germline V and J ends were trimmed by 0 bases and 2 bases, with 13 bases remaining between them. The CDR3 DNA sequence: TGTGCCAGCAGCCAAGAGGCGGGTCTGACCAACTATGGCTACACCTTC. This encodes CASSQEAGLTNYGYTF.

V usage is TRBV2 and J usage is TRBJ2-7; possible D gene TRBD2, 6 bases. Germline loops: CDR1 SNHLY, CDR2 FYNNEI. This CDR3 is 15 amino acids long. The CDR3 nucleotides read TGTGTAAGCAGCCAAATTCCCACTGCGGGGTACGAGCAGTACTTC. Encoded protein: CVSSQIPTAGYEQYF.

V and J are TRBV28 and TRBJ1-1; D gene unclear. CDR1 and CDR2 (germline): MDHEN, SYDVKM. This CDR3 comprises 14 residues. V lost 6 bases to trimming and J lost 1 base, with 12 bases between them. CDR3 nucleotide sequence: TGTGCCAGCAGCCGGGAGGGTAAGAACACTGAAGCTTTCTTT. Protein sequence: CASSREGKNTEAFF. Supplemented by reference TRBV28 and TRBJ1-1, the full variable domain reads DVKVTQSSRYLVKRTGEKVFLECVQDMDHENMFWYRQDPGLGLRLIYFSYDVKMKEKGDIPEGYSVSREKKERFSLILESASTNQTSMYLCASSREGKNTEAFFGQGTRLTVV.

This clonotype was observed many times. V gene TRBV7-2 combines with J gene TRBJ2-7; D is unclear. CDR3 length equals 13 residues. Trimming pared 5 bases from V and 2 bases from J, leaving 10 bases between. Germline-derived CDR1 and CDR2 are SGHTA and FQGNSA. In DNA form, the CDR3 reads TGTGCCAGCAGCCCCTATGGACCCTACGAGCAGTACTTC. The encoded protein is CASSPYGPYEQYF.

The chain has TRBV18 and TRBJ2-1, with TRBD2 matching 7 bases. The ends lost 3 bases at V and 6 bases at J; junction bases unmatched: 8. This CDR3 spans 15 amino acids. CDR1 and CDR2 from the germline V gene are KGHSH and LQKENI. The CDR3 bases are TGTGCCAGCTCACCCCCAAGCGGGAATTTCAATGAGCAGTTCTTC. This codes for CASSPPSGNFNEQFF.

The genes are TRBV19 and TRBJ2-2; D possibly corresponds to TRBD1 (6 bases). V lost 5 bases, J lost 2 bases, and 18 bases lay in between. From germline, CDR1 is LNHDA and CDR2 SQIVND (reference sequence). The CDR3 spans 17 residues. CDR3 protein: CASSPFPRGTNTGELFF. The CDR3 DNA follows: TGTGCCAGTAGTCCCTTTCCCAGGGGCACTAACACCGGGGAGCTGTTTTTT.

V usage is TRBV7-9 and J usage is TRBJ2-5; D uncertain. The CDR3 spans 11 residues. V was trimmed by 4 bases and J by 6 bases, leaving 6 bases between them. Germline V gene lookup returns CDR1 SEHNR and CDR2 FQNEAQ (reference sequence). CDR3 bases: TGTGCCAGCAGCTCCGTAAAGACCCAGTACTTC. Amino acids: CASSSVKTQYF. Supplemented by reference TRBV7-9 and TRBJ2-5, the full variable domain reads DTGVSQNPRHKITKRGQNVTFRCDPISEHNRLYWYRQTLGQGPEFLTYFQNEAQLEKSRLLSDRFSAERPKGSFSTLEIQRTEQGDSAMYLCASSSVKTQYFGPGTRLLVL.

This clonotype was recorded many times. The rearrangement joins TRBV7-2 to TRBJ1-6; D not certain. CDR1 is SGHTA and CDR2 is FQGNSA in the germline V gene. V lost 6 bases to trimming and J lost 3 bases, with 9 bases between them. The CDR3 contains 14 residues. In DNA, the CDR3 is TGTGCCAGCAGTTTAACCAGCTATAATTCACCCCTCCACTTT. Its protein is CASSLTSYNSPLHF.

In this sample, this clonotype turned up many times. J is TRBJ1-6 and V is TRBV15; D is possibly TRBD1 (6 bases). With 5 bases removed from V and 9 bases from J, the gap between germline ends came to 17 bases. The germline gives CDR1 LNHNV, CDR2 YYDKDF (reference sequence). This CDR3 region has 15 residues. CDR3: CATSPTGQGGSPLHF. Written as DNA, the CDR3 is TGTGCCACCAGCCCCACGGGACAAGGGGGTTCACCCCTCCACTTT. The full variable domain, rest sourced from reference TRBV15 and TRBJ1-6, is DAMVIQNPRYQVTQFGKPVTLSCSQTLNHNVMYWYQQKSSQAPKLLFHYYDKDFNNEADTPDNFQSRRPNTSFCFLDIRSPGLGDTAMYLCATSPTGQGGSPLHFGNGTRLTVT.

V gene TRBV20-1 combines with J gene TRBJ2-1; D is possibly TRBD2 (5 bases). Per germline, CDR1 DFQATT and CDR2 SNEGSKA (reference sequence). The germline V and J ends were trimmed by 5 bases and 2 bases, with 16 bases remaining between them. The CDR3 runs 15 residues. The CDR3 bases are TGCAGTGCTGTCGAGGACTGGGAAACCTACAATGAGCAGTTCTTC. It codes for CSAVEDWETYNEQFF.

There are many counts of this clonotype. This chain links TRBV7-2 with TRBJ1-5, with D uncertain. This CDR3 contains 16 residues. Germline-derived CDR1 and CDR2 are SGHTA and FQGNSA. Deletions cut 1 base from V and 2 bases from J, with 12 bases between. CDR3 bases: TGTGCCAGCAGCTTAGGGTTCCCAGGCGGCAATCAGCCCCAGCATTTT. It specifies CASSLGFPGGNQPQHF.

About this clonotype itself: A much larger clonotype is one base distant, so this may be a read error. The chain uses TRBV27 and TRBJ2-1; 9 bases align to TRBD2. CDR1 is MNHEY and CDR2 is SMNVEV in the germline V gene (reference sequence). J lost 5 bases, V lost 7 bases, and 6 bases had no gene match. The CDR3 has 14 residues. The CDR3 region is CASTRSSGDNEQFF. CDR3 nucleotide sequence: TGTGCCAGCACGCGGTCTAGCGGGGACAATGAGCAGTTCTTC.

This clonotype was recorded only once. This CDR3 is CASSRRGYTEAFF. CDR3 nucleotide sequence: TGTGCCAGCAGTCGTCGAGGGTACACTGAAGCTTTCTTT. This sequence joins TRBV28 and TRBJ1-1; D is undetermined. Germline CDR1 reads MDHEN; CDR2 reads SYDVKM. The CDR3 sequence is 13 residues long. V gave up 5 bases and J gave up 3 bases, with 10 bases separating them.

The DNA for the CDR3 is TGTGCCAGTAGAGGGACAGGTCTTGAAGCTTTCTTT. Translated: CASRGTGLEAFF. The J gene is TRBJ1-1, the V gene TRBV19, with 8 bases aligning to TRBD1. Germline assignment: CDR1 LNHDA and CDR2 SQIVND (reference sequence). The CDR3 runs to 12 residues. V shed 6 bases and J 7 bases; nucleotides not matched to a gene: 4.

This clonotype came up a few times. The CDR3 DNA reads as TGTGCCAGCAGCGTAGCGCCGAACACTGAAGCTTTCTTT. Its translation is CASSVAPNTEAFF. The rearrangement joins TRBV9 to TRBJ1-1; D ambiguous. Germline loops: CDR1 SGDLS, CDR2 YYNGEE. Deletions cut 0 bases from V and 1 base from J, with 4 bases between. The CDR3 consists of 13 residues.

V usage is TRBV7-9 and J usage is TRBJ1-1, with D unclear. Germline CDR1 SEHNR, CDR2 FQNEAQ (reference sequence). Deletions cut 1 base from V and 3 bases from J, with 9 bases between. The CDR3 length is 14 residues. DNA of the CDR3: TGTGCCAGCAGCTTAGACCTGATGGACACTGAAGCTTTCTTT. Its protein product is CASSLDLMDTEAFF.

This clonotype was counted at least ten times. The chain employs TRBV27 and TRBJ1-1; TRBD1 aligns across 8 bases. The CDR3 has 15 residues. J lost 4 bases, V lost 5 bases, and 9 bases had no gene match. Germline lookup yields CDR1 MNHEY and CDR2 SMNVEV (reference sequence). The CDR3 DNA follows: TGTGCCAGCAGTCCCCGACAGGGGAAAGGCACTGAAGCTTTCTTT. The encoded protein is CASSPRQGKGTEAFF.

This clonotype was seen at least ten times. V is TRBV6-6 and J is TRBJ2-7; no reliable D call. The V end was cut by 2 bases, the J end by 2 bases, with 7 bases between. This CDR3 contains 13 residues. Germline CDR1 reads MNHNY; CDR2 reads SVGAGI (reference sequence). CDR3 sequence (DNA): TGTGCCAGCAGTTACGGCAGAACCTACGAGCAGTACTTC. Translated, it gives CASSYGRTYEQYF.

This chain links TRBV5-6 with TRBJ2-3, with D possibly being TRBD1 or TRBD2 (5 bases each). Germline V CDR1 and CDR2: SGHDT, YYEEEE. This CDR3 has 16 amino acids. Trimming removed 0 bases at V and 2 bases at J, with 13 bases between. CDR3 protein: CASSLGGASLTDTQYF. The CDR3 DNA follows: TGTGCCAGCAGCTTGGGAGGGGCCTCCCTCACAGATACGCAGTATTTT.

Many counts were recorded for this clonotype. The chain recombines TRBV12-3 or TRBV12-4 with TRBJ2-1, with 9 bases fitting TRBD2. CDR3 length: 15 amino acids. The V gene end was trimmed by 5 bases and the J gene end by 7 bases; junction bases not matched to a gene: 9. DNA of the CDR3: TGTGCCAGCAGTCCCCAGGCTAGCGGGAAGAATGAGCAGTTCTTC. Amino acid sequence: CASSPQASGKNEQFF.

This clonotype occurred many times. The chain employs TRBV10-3 and TRBJ2-1; 10 nucleotides line up with TRBD2. The CDR3 loop spans 13 amino acids. CDR1 and CDR2 (germline): ENHRY, SYGVKD. The trim removed 8 bases at V and 6 bases at J, leaving 4 bases unmatched. The CDR3 is CAILAGARNEQFF. Here the CDR3 DNA reads TGTGCCATCCTAGCGGGAGCCCGCAATGAGCAGTTCTTC.